This is a list of T cell receptor beta chains from one sample in a study of T cells in tuberculosis. The table came from immunoSEQ multiplex PCR; TCRdb's copy has only in-frame clones and leaves some out. The sample consists of 25,000 to 35,000 clones, less than 95% of them appearing once. What was sequenced was PBMCs. Receptors were obtained from a donor between 10 and 35 years old with latent tuberculosis or without tuberculosis infection. CDR3s include the opening cysteine and the closing phenylalanine or tryptophan. A D gene is named only where the DNA matches it firmly. Some rows have no size entry. The others give once, few or many, or a class for an expanded clone.

cdr3_aa: CASSSLSGRAPDTQYF
cdr3_nt: TGTGCCAGCAGCTCGCTAAGCGGGAGGGCCCCAGATACGCAGTATTTT
d_call: TRBD2
clone_size: -
v_call: TRBV9
j_call: TRBJ2-3

cdr3_aa: CASSIGGRSEAFF
cdr3_nt: TGTGCCAGTAGTATCGGGGGGCGGTCTGAAGCTTTCTTT
d_call: -
clone_size: few
v_call: TRBV19
j_call: TRBJ1-1

cdr3_aa: CASSLVDRDNQPQHF
cdr3_nt: TGTGCCAGCAGCCTCGTAGACAGAGACAATCAGCCCCAGCATTTT
d_call: -
clone_size: -
v_call: TRBV5-5
j_call: TRBJ1-5

cdr3_aa: CASTKRQPGEKLFF
cdr3_nt: TGTGCCAGCACCAAGAGACAGCCTGGTGAAAAACTGTTTTTT
d_call: -
clone_size: -
v_call: TRBV28
j_call: TRBJ1-4

cdr3_aa: CASSLTGRGTDTQYF
cdr3_nt: TGCGCCAGCAGCTTGACCGGGAGGGGAACAGATACGCAGTATTTT
d_call: TRBD2
clone_size: once
v_call: TRBV5-1
j_call: TRBJ2-3

cdr3_aa: CASSTEKGQTNYGYTF
cdr3_nt: TGTGCCAGCTCGACGGAAAAGGGACAGACGAACTATGGCTACACCTTC
d_call: TRBD1
clone_size: -
v_call: TRBV18
j_call: TRBJ1-2

cdr3_aa: CASSLTGYYGYTF
cdr3_nt: TGTGCCAGCAGTCTCACAGGGTACTATGGCTACACCTTC
d_call: -
clone_size: -
v_call: TRBV28
j_call: TRBJ1-2

cdr3_aa: CASSYTSGSSYEQYF
cdr3_nt: TGTGCCAGCAGTTACACTAGCGGGAGCTCCTACGAGCAGTACTTC
d_call: TRBD2
clone_size: -
v_call: TRBV6-5
j_call: TRBJ2-7

cdr3_aa: CASSLETSSWKTQYF
cdr3_nt: TGTGCCAGCAGCTTAGAGACTAGTAGTTGGAAGACCCAGTACTTC
d_call: -
clone_size: -
v_call: TRBV11-2
j_call: TRBJ2-5

cdr3_aa: CASSDGANYGYTF
cdr3_nt: TGTGCCAGCAGTGACGGTGCTAACTATGGCTACACCTTC
d_call: -
clone_size: -
v_call: TRBV2
j_call: TRBJ1-2

cdr3_aa: CASSQDRRLAESLSYNEQFF
cdr3_nt: TGTGCCAGCAGCCAAGATCGACGACTAGCGGAGTCCCTCTCCTACAATGAGCAGTTCTTC
d_call: TRBD2
clone_size: -
v_call: TRBV14
j_call: TRBJ2-1

cdr3_aa: CASSLVGTGYEQYF
cdr3_nt: TGTGCCAGCAGCTTAGTTGGAACGGGGTACGAGCAGTACTTC
d_call: -
clone_size: -
v_call: TRBV7-9
j_call: TRBJ2-7

cdr3_aa: CASSLQREAEQYF
cdr3_nt: TGTGCCAGCAGCTTACAGCGGGAGGCCGAGCAGTACTTC
d_call: TRBD2
clone_size: -
v_call: TRBV7-3
j_call: TRBJ2-7

cdr3_aa: CASSLWDRGYEQYF
cdr3_nt: TGTGCCAGCAGCCTATGGGACAGGGGCTACGAGCAGTACTTC
d_call: TRBD1
clone_size: -
v_call: TRBV7-2
j_call: TRBJ2-7

cdr3_aa: CAWSLLGQGNEKLFF
cdr3_nt: TGTGCCTGGAGTCTCTTGGGACAGGGTAATGAAAAACTGTTTTTT
d_call: TRBD1
clone_size: -
v_call: TRBV30
j_call: TRBJ1-4

cdr3_aa: CASSYARAMNTEAFF
cdr3_nt: TGTGCCAGCAGTTACGCCAGGGCTATGAACACTGAAGCTTTCTTT
d_call: -
clone_size: -
v_call: TRBV6-6
j_call: TRBJ1-1

cdr3_aa: CASSEASGSYNEQFF
cdr3_nt: TGTGCCAGCAGTGAAGCTAGCGGCTCCTACAATGAGCAGTTCTTC
d_call: -
clone_size: -
v_call: TRBV2
j_call: TRBJ2-1

cdr3_aa: CASSLGRVRSGNTIYF
cdr3_nt: TGTGCCAGCAGCTTAGGGAGGGTTCGCTCTGGAAACACCATATATTTT
d_call: -
clone_size: -
v_call: TRBV7-6
j_call: TRBJ1-3

cdr3_aa: CASSQERGYEQYF
cdr3_nt: TGTGCCAGCAGCCAAGAAAGGGGCTACGAGCAGTACTTC
d_call: -
clone_size: -
v_call: TRBV4-2
j_call: TRBJ2-7

cdr3_aa: CASSYFRGFEQFF
cdr3_nt: TGTGCCAGCAGTTACTTTCGCGGCTTTGAGCAGTTCTTC
d_call: -
clone_size: -
v_call: TRBV6-5
j_call: TRBJ2-1

cdr3_aa: CASSLEGGDPYEQYF
cdr3_nt: TGTGCCAGCAGCTTAGAAGGGGGCGACCCCTACGAGCAGTACTTC
d_call: TRBD1
clone_size: -
v_call: TRBV7-2
j_call: TRBJ2-7

cdr3_aa: CASSSRMEGRTYEQYF
cdr3_nt: TGTGCCAGCAGTAGTCGAATGGAGGGCCGGACCTACGAGCAGTACTTC
d_call: -
clone_size: -
v_call: TRBV13
j_call: TRBJ2-7

cdr3_aa: CASSSRLAGTPVDEQFF
cdr3_nt: TGTGCCAGCAGCTCCCGACTAGCGGGAACTCCAGTAGATGAGCAGTTCTTC
d_call: TRBD2
clone_size: few
v_call: TRBV9
j_call: TRBJ2-1

cdr3_aa: CASSSRGGGELFF
cdr3_nt: TGTGCCAGCAGTAGCAGGGGTGGAGGGGAGCTGTTTTTT
d_call: -
clone_size: -
v_call: TRBV6-6
j_call: TRBJ2-2

cdr3_aa: CASSSFGGSATGELFF
cdr3_nt: TGTGCCAGCAGCTCATTTGGCGGGAGTGCTACCGGGGAGCTGTTTTTT
d_call: TRBD2
clone_size: -
v_call: TRBV7-3
j_call: TRBJ2-2

cdr3_aa: CASSLKGTENTEAFF
cdr3_nt: TGTGCCAGCAGTTTAAAAGGGACAGAAAACACTGAAGCTTTCTTT
d_call: TRBD1
clone_size: -
v_call: TRBV27
j_call: TRBJ1-1

cdr3_aa: CAWSVGGTAQETQYF
cdr3_nt: TGTGCCTGGAGTGTAGGGGGCACCGCCCAAGAGACCCAGTACTTC
d_call: TRBD1
clone_size: -
v_call: TRBV30
j_call: TRBJ2-5